The entry that follows covers one TCR beta chain sequence. The clone's antigen remains unknown. The sample holds no much larger clone one base away, and base qualities are not on file. Per the germline V gene, MNHNS is the CDR1 and SASEGT is the CDR2. V and J are truncated by 5 bases and 4 bases respectively, leaving an intervening sequence of 7 bases. Spanning cysteine to phenylalanine, the CDR3 consists of 12 amino acids. Only the CDR3 DNA stays, 36 bases, in frame from base 1. This sample was included in a study of graft-versus-host responses after intestinal transplantation (dated by TCRdb to 2020 to 2023). With regard to the full study: Multivisceral, liver-intestinal, or isolated intestinal transplants were received by the recipients. All recipients received anti-thymocyte globulin induction followed by maintenance tacrolimus and steroids for approximately 3 years. After intestinal transplantation, graft-versus-host and host-versus-graft alloreactive T cell clones in the graft, circulation and bone marrow were tracked using bulk TCR-beta CDR3 sequencing. To identify alloreactive clones, pre-transplant mixed lymphocyte reaction products were sequenced and compared with unstimulated pre-transplant donor and recipient T cells. The cohort enrolled about two dozen intestinal transplant recipients, one of whom was a retransplant, and a few patients without pretransplant specimens were excluded. A peak of at least 4% donor T cells among recipient peripheral blood mononuclear cells was the definition used for donor T cell macrochimerism. Samples from a few later patients were sequenced in-house on an Illumina MiSeq with MiXCR processing rather than by the commercial service.

The method behind the library was the immunoSEQ multiplex PCR assay. For most patients, high-throughput TCR-beta CDR3 sequencing of genomic DNA was performed by Adaptive Biotechnologies. The authors processed their data as follows. Adaptive's ImmunoSEQ software was the source of the TCR sequencing data for 18 patients, while a few other patients were processed with MiXCR and VDJtools. Because the origin of CDR3 nucleotide sequences shared between donor and recipient could not be assigned, those sequences were removed. Alloreactive clones required at least 2-fold expansion over unstimulated cells and minimum CFSE-low frequency of 0.002% (template counts) or 0.001% (read counts). A clone was considered mappable if detected in the sequenced pre-transplant spleen, lymph node, or MLR CFSE-low populations of the donor or recipient. The cumulative frequency of alloreactive clones was calculated as a percentage of all sequences, weighted by copy number. Held by TCRdb, this immuneACCESS table contains in-frame sequences only and omits some clones. Under half of the omission traces to an unresolved V gene where checked; the cause of the rest is unknown. V and J calls and clone size come straight from that table; D and trimming were deduced from the DNA. Here the sample has around 10,000 clones; almost 95% occur a single time. Under 6% of the sample comes from the top ten.

Overall results and qualifications from the work: Early after transplant, peak levels of circulating GvH clones were found to be associated with declines in HvG clones. Conclusions were limited by the relatively low number and heterogeneity of intestinal transplant patients. GvH clones were detected in recipient bone marrow, and some of these GvH clones were observed earlier in ileal mucosa or blood, consistent with an intestinal mucosal origin. High GvH to HvG T cell clonal ratios were observed in the allografts of patients with donor T cell macrochimerism.

In the first month after transplant, blood samples were collected up to 4 times, and after that at least monthly when available. The sequence was obtained from a human patient who received an intestinal transplant, so some T cells may come from the graft donor. Recombination joined TRBV6-1 with TRBJ2-3, with no D gene named confidently. The material was PBMCs, obtained less than 70 days after transplant. The nucleotide sequence reads TGTGCCAGCAGTTCTTCCCCAGATACGCAGTATTTT. The translation is CASSSSPDTQYF.